This is a list of T cell receptor beta chains from one sample in a study of T-cell memory formation after mild COVID-19. TCRdb re-derived calls from the 5' RACE reads in MiXCR, one entry per CDR3 protein. The repertoire includes about 400,000 distinct CDR3 sequences, under 15% of them detected once, and roughly 22% sits in the top ten. Sequencing input: PBMCs or a T cell subset sorted from them (not recorded which). The receptors originated from a man younger than 35 who had mild COVID-19 (a few samples of this study predate the infection). Cell type and time point are not known. Both conserved end residues are part of each CDR3. A D gene is named only where the DNA matches it firmly. Some rows have no size entry. The others give once, few or many, or a class for an expanded clone.

V gene: TRBV12-3/TRBV12-4
clone size: few
J gene: TRBJ1-3
D gene: .
CDR3 protein: CASQRGVSSGNTIYF
CDR3 DNA: TGTGCCAGCCAAAGAGGGGTCTCTTCTGGAAACACCATATATTTT

V gene: TRBV7-9
clone size: few
J gene: TRBJ1-3
D gene: TRBD1
CDR3 protein: CASSHRTGDSSGNTIYF
CDR3 DNA: TGTGCCAGCAGCCACAGGACAGGAGACAGCTCTGGAAACACCATATATTTT

V gene: TRBV7-2
clone size: .
J gene: TRBJ1-5
D gene: TRBD1
CDR3 protein: CASSVQGDGNQPQHF
CDR3 DNA: TGTGCCAGCAGCGTTCAGGGGGATGGCAATCAGCCCCAGCATTTT

V gene: TRBV7-2
clone size: few
J gene: TRBJ2-7
D gene: .
CDR3 protein: CASSLNRVYEQYF
CDR3 DNA: TGTGCCAGCAGCTTAAACCGAGTCTACGAGCAGTACTTC

V gene: TRBV29-1
clone size: few
J gene: TRBJ2-2
D gene: .
CDR3 protein: CSVDGNTGELFF
CDR3 DNA: TGCAGCGTTGACGGGAACACCGGGGAGCTGTTTTTT

V gene: TRBV18
clone size: few
J gene: TRBJ2-3
D gene: TRBD2
CDR3 protein: CASSPARRAGESDTQYF
CDR3 DNA: TGTGCCAGCTCACCAGCTCGAAGAGCGGGAGAATCAGATACGCAGTATTTT

V gene: TRBV2
clone size: few
J gene: TRBJ2-7
D gene: .
CDR3 protein: CASAEGGLYEQYF
CDR3 DNA: TGTGCCAGCGCGGAAGGGGGGCTCTACGAGCAGTACTTC

V gene: TRBV4-1
clone size: few
J gene: TRBJ2-7
D gene: .
CDR3 protein: CASSRETSPSLSNYEQYF
CDR3 DNA: TGCGCCAGCAGCAGGGAAACGAGCCCGTCCCTCTCCAACTACGAGCAGTACTTC

V gene: TRBV7-9
clone size: few
J gene: TRBJ1-3
D gene: .
CDR3 protein: CASRNRTGNTIYF
CDR3 DNA: TGTGCCAGCAGAAACAGGACTGGAAACACCATATATTTT

V gene: TRBV29-1
clone size: few
J gene: TRBJ1-1
D gene: .
CDR3 protein: CSGILLAEAFF
CDR3 DNA: TGCAGCGGGATACTTTTGGCTGAAGCTTTCTTT

V gene: TRBV18
clone size: .
J gene: TRBJ2-7
D gene: TRBD1
CDR3 protein: CASSRGGQGEQYF
CDR3 DNA: TGTGCCAGCTCACGCGGCGGACAGGGCGAGCAGTACTTC

V gene: TRBV29-1
clone size: .
J gene: TRBJ2-5
D gene: .
CDR3 protein: CSVEPPSSAETQYF
CDR3 DNA: TGCAGCGTTGAACCCCCTAGTTCCGCAGAGACCCAGTACTTC

V gene: TRBV9
clone size: few
J gene: TRBJ1-6
D gene: .
CDR3 protein: CASSDVRYNSPLHF
CDR3 DNA: TGTGCCAGCAGCGACGTACGGTATAATTCACCCCTCCACTTT

V gene: TRBV6-5
clone size: .
J gene: TRBJ2-1
D gene: TRBD2
CDR3 protein: CASSPRFSGALNEQFF
CDR3 DNA: TGTGCCAGCAGTCCTCGCTTTAGCGGGGCTCTCAATGAGCAGTTCTTC

V gene: TRBV12-3/TRBV12-4
clone size: few
J gene: TRBJ2-3
D gene: TRBD2
CDR3 protein: CASSFVAGADTQYF
CDR3 DNA: TGTGCCAGCAGTTTTGTAGCGGGGGCAGATACGCAGTATTTT

V gene: TRBV5-1
clone size: once
J gene: TRBJ2-2
D gene: .
CDR3 protein: CASSPHEVSANTGELFF
CDR3 DNA: TGCGCCAGCAGCCCCCATGAGGTTAGCGCGAACACCGGGGAGCTGTTTTTT